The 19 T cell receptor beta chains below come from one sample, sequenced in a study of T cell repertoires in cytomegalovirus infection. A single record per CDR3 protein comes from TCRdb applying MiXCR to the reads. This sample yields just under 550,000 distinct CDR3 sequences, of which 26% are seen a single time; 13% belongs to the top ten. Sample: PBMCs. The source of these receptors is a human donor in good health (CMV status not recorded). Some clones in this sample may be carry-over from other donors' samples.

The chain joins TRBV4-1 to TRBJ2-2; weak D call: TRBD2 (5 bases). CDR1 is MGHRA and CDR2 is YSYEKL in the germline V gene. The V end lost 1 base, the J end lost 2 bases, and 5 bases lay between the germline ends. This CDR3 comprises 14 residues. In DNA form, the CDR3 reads TGCGCCAGCAGCCAAGCGGGAAACACCGGGGAGCTGTTTTTT. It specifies CASSQAGNTGELFF.

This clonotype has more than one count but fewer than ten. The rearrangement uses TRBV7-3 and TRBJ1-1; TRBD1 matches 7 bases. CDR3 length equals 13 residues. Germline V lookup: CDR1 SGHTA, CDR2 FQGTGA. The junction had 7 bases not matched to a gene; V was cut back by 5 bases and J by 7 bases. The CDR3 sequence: CASSTRDSREAFF. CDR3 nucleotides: TGTGCCAGCAGCACCCGGGACAGCCGTGAAGCTTTCTTT.

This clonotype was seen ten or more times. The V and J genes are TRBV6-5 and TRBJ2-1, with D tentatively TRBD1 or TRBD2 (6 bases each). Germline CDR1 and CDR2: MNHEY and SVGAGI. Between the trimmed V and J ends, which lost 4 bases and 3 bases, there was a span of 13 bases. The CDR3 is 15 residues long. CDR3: CASSLDSGCYNEQFF. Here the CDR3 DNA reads TGTGCCAGCAGTTTGGACAGCGGGTGCTACAATGAGCAGTTCTTC.

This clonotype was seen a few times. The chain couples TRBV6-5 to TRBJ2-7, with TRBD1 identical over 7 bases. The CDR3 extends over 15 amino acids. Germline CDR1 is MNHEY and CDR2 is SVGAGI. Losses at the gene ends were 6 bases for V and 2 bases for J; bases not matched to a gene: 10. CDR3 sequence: CASRRFHRGAYEQYF. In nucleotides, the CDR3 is TGTGCCAGCAGGCGATTTCACAGGGGAGCCTACGAGCAGTACTTC.

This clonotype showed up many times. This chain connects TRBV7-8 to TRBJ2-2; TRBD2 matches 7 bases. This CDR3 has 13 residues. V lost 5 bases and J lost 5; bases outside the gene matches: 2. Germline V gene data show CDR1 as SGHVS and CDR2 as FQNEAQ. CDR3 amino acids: CASSRRGTGELFF. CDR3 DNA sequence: TGTGCCAGCAGCCGGCGGGGGACCGGGGAGCTGTTTTTT.

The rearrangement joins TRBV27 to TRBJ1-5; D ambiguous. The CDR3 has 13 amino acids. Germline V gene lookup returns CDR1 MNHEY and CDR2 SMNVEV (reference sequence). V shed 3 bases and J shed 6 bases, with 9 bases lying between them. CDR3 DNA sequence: TGTGCCAGCAGTTTCGGACCGGCTCAGCCCCAGCATTTT. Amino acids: CASSFGPAQPQHF.

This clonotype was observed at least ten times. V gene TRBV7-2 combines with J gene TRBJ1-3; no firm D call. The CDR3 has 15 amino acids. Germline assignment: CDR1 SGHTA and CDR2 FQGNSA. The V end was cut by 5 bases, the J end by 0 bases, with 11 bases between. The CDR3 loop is CASSTQHVSGNTIYF. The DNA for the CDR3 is TGTGCCAGCAGCACACAACACGTCTCTGGAAACACCATATATTTT.

The CDR3 protein is CASSPPGQLGGKLFF. The CDR3 coding sequence is TGTGCCAGCTCACCTCCGGGACAGCTAGGTGGAAAACTGTTTTTT. The rearrangement joins TRBV18 to TRBJ1-4, with 7 bases matching TRBD1. CDR1 is KGHSH and CDR2 is LQKENI in the germline V gene. Germline trimming cut 3 bases from V and 10 bases from J; bases unmatched to any gene: 11. CDR3 length: 15 amino acids.

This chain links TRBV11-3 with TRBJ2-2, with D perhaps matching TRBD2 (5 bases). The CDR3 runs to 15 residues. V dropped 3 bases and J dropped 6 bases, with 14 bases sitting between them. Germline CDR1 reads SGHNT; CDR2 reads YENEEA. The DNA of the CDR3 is TGTGCCAGCAGCTTGGCTAGCACGGACGCCGGGGAGCTGTTTTTT. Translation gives CASSLASTDAGELFF.

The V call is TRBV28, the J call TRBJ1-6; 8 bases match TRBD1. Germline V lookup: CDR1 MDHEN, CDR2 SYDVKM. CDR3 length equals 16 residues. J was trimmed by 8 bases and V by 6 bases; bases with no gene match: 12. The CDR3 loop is CASRTDRVGGYSPLHF. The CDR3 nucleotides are TGTGCCAGCAGGACGGACAGGGTTGGGGGGTATTCACCCCTCCACTTT.

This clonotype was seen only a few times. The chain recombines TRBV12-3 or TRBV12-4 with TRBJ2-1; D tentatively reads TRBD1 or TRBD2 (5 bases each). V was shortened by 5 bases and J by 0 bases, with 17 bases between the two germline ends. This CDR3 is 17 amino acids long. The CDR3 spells CASSPGFRDRSYNEQFF. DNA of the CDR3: TGTGCCAGCAGTCCAGGTTTTCGGGACCGCTCCTACAATGAGCAGTTCTTC.

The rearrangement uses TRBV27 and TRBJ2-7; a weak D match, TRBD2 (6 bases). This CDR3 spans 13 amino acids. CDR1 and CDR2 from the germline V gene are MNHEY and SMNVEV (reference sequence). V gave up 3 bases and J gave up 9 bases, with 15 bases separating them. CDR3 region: CASSLSSGGGQYF. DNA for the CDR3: TGTGCCAGCAGTTTGAGTAGCGGAGGAGGGCAGTACTTC.

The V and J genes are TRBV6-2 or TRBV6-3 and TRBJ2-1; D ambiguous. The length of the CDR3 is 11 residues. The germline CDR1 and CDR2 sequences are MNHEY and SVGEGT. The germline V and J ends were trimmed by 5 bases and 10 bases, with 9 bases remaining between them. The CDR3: CASSSVREQFF. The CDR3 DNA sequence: TGTGCCAGCAGTAGCGTCAGAGAGCAGTTCTTC.

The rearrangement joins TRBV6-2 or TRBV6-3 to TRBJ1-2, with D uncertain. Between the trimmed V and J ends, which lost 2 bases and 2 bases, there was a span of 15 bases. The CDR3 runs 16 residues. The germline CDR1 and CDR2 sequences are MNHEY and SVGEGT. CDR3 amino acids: CASSYAGRLTNYGYTF. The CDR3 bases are TGTGCCAGCAGTTACGCCGGACGCCTTACCAACTATGGCTACACCTTC.

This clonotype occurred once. CDR3 in DNA: TGTGCCAGCAGTTATTCTATTGGACAGGGGGGATCGAACACTGAAGCTTTCTTT. It encodes CASSYSIGQGGSNTEAFF. This chain links TRBV28 with TRBJ1-1; TRBD1 agrees at 10 bases. V trimming: 4 bases; J trimming: 1 base; junction bases outside the gene matches: 12. CDR3 size: 18 residues. CDR1 and CDR2 (germline): MDHEN, SYDVKM.

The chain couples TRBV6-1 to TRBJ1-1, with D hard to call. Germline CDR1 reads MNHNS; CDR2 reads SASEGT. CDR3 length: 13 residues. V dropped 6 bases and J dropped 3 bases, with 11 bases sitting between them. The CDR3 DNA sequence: TGTGCCAGCAGGTACATAGAGGACACTGAAGCTTTCTTT. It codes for CASRYIEDTEAFF.

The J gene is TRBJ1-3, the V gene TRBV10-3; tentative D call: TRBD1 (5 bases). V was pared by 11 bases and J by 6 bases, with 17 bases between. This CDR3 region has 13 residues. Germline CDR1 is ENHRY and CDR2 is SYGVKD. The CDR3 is CAAAGTLENTIYF. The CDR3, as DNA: TGTGCCGCGGCCGGGACCCTAGAAAACACCATATATTTT.

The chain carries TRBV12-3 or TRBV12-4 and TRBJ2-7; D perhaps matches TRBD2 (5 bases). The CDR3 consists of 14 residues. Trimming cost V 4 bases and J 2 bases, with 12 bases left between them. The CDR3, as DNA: TGTGCCAGCAGTTCCCGGGTAGCGACCTACGAGCAGTACTTC. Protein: CASSSRVATYEQYF.

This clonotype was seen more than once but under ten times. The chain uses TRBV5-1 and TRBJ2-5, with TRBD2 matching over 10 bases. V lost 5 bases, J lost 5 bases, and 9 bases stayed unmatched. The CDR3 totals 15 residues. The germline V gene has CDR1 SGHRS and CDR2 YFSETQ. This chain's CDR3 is CASRVLAGERETQYF. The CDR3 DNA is TGCGCCAGCAGAGTCCTAGCGGGAGAAAGGGAGACCCAGTACTTC.